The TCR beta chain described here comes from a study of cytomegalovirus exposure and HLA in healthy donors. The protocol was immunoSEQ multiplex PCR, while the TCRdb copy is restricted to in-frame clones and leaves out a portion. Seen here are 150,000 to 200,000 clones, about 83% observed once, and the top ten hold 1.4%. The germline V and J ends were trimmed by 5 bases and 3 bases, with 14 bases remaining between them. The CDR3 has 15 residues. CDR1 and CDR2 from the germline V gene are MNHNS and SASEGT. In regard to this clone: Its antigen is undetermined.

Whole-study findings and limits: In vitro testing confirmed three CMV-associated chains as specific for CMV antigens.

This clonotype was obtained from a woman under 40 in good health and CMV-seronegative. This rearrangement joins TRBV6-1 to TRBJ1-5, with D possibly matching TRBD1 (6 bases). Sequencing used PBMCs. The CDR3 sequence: CASSTRGGANQPQHF. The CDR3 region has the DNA TGTGCCAGCAGTACCCGGGGGGGGGCCAATCAGCCCCAGCATTTT.